The sequence of this TCR beta chain was determined in a study of T-cell reconstitution after alpha-beta-depleted transplantation in children. Between the trimmed V and J ends, which lost 10 bases and 4 bases, there was a span of 16 bases. CDR3 size: 13 residues. For TCRbeta, the library was prepared with unique molecular identifiers. TCRdb re-analysed the PCR reads in MiXCR, keeping a single row per CDR3 protein. The data hold hundreds of thousands of distinct CDR3 sequences, with around 12% observed a single time. This clonotype was observed at least ten times. The antigen is not known. The study's findings and limits: T-cell numbers and diversity one year post-transplant derived largely from freshly generated T cells. Some patients showed high day-60 TCRbeta diversity, which derived from surviving recipient T cells and thymic progenitors. By about two months after transplant, alpha-beta T cells reportedly arose from several hundred graft clones that had expanded.

The chain links TRBV12-3 or TRBV12-4 to TRBJ2-5, with TRBD2 as a possible D gene (5 bases). The receptor was derived from a girl between 2 and 10 years old with congenital amegakaryocytic thrombocytopenia, due to receive a stem cell transplant. The sequenced sample was PBMCs, obtained before TCRalphabeta/CD19-depleted stem cell transplant. DNA for the CDR3: TGTGCCACTGCTCATACGGGATTAGAGACCCAGTACTTC. Protein product: CATAHTGLETQYF.